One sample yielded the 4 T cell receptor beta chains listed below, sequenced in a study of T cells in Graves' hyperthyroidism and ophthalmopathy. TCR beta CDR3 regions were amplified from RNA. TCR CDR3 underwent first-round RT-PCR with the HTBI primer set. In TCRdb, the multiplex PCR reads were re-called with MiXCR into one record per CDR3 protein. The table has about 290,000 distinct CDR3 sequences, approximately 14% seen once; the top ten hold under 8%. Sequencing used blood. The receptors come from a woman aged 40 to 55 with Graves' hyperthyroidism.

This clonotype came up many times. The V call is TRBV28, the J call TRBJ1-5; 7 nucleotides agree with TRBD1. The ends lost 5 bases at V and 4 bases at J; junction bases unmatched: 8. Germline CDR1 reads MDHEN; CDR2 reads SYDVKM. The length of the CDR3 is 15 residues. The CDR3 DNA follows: TGTGCCAGCAGTGGATCCGGGACAGCGAATCAGCCCCAGCATTTT. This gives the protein CASSGSGTANQPQHF.

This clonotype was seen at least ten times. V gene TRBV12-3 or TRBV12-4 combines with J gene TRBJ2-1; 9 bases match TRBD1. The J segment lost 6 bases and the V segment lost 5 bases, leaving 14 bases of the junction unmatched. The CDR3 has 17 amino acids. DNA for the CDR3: TGTGCCAGCAGTAAATCCGGGACAGGGTTATGGGGCAATGAGCAGTTCTTC. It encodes CASSKSGTGLWGNEQFF.

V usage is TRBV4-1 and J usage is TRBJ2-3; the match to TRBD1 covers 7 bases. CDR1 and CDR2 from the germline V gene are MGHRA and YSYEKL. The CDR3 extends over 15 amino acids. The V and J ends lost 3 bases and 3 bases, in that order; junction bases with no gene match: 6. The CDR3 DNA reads TGCGCCAGCAGCCAGGTTTCGACAGGGACAGATACGCAGTATTTT. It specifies CASSQVSTGTDTQYF.

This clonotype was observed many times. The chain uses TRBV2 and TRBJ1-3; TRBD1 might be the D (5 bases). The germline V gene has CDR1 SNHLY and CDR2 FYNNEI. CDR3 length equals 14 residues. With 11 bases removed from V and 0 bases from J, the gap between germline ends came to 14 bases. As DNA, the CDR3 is TGTGCCGCCACAGGAGACTCCTCTGGAAACACCATATATTTT. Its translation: CAATGDSSGNTIYF.